One and the same sample provided the 5 T cell receptor beta chains below, sequenced in a study of beta chain features in type 1 diabetes. Broader study findings: A moderate, significant TCRB CDR3 shortening appeared in type 1 diabetes across four CD4+ subsets.

For these receptors, no antigen is known. What was sequenced were expressed TCRB transcripts, since all of the isolated RNA had been reverse transcribed. Clones were read by immunoSEQ multiplex PCR, and TCRdb kept only the in-frame ones, dropping some. Here the sample spans over 300,000 clones, around 8.5% being singletons. Sequencing was carried out using central memory CD4+ T cells from blood. All receptors derive from a man younger than 45 with type 1 diabetes.

This clone came up a few times. The V call is TRBV7-2, the J call TRBJ1-4; possibly TRBD1 for D (6 bases). Trimming left V 6 bases short and J 13 bases short, with 24 bases between. CDR3 size: 15 residues. Per germline, CDR1 SGHTA and CDR2 FQGNSA. The CDR3 protein is CASRQPGTQGGGLFF. The DNA for the CDR3 is TGTGCCAGCAGACAACCCGGGACACAAGGGGGGGGACTGTTTTTT.

This clone was detected only a few times. The chain has TRBV7-2 and TRBJ2-7; 7 positions match TRBD1. The CDR3 has 15 amino acids. CDR1 and CDR2 from the germline V gene are SGHTA and FQGNSA. V was clipped by 3 bases and J by 0 bases; unmatched bases: 5. The CDR3 loop is CASSLRRDSSYEQYF. The CDR3 DNA sequence: TGTGCCAGCAGCTTGCGACGGGACAGCTCCTACGAGCAGTACTTC.

This clone was counted only a few times. The CDR3 loop is CASSPTVYNEQFF. The CDR3 region has the DNA TGTGCCAGTAGTCCTACAGTTTACAATGAGCAGTTCTTC. The V call is TRBV19, the J call TRBJ2-1; D not certain. The CDR3 runs to 13 residues. The V end was cut by 5 bases, the J end by 4 bases, with 9 bases between. Germline V gene sequence: CDR1 LNHDA, CDR2 SQIVND (reference sequence).

This sequence joins TRBV7-2 and TRBJ1-1; D ambiguous. The CDR3 length is 12 residues. V lost 3 bases, J lost 5 bases, and 7 bases lay in between. Germline CDR1 reads SGHTA; CDR2 reads FQGNSA. CDR3 sequence reads: CASSFGRTEAFF. Written as DNA, the CDR3 is TGTGCCAGCAGCTTCGGGAGAACTGAAGCTTTCTTT.

A remark on this clone: The sample has other DNA sequences that encode this CDR3 too. V usage is TRBV7-2 and J usage is TRBJ2-3; D might be TRBD2 (5 bases). Trimming took 5 bases from V and 6 from J, leaving 9 bases between them. This CDR3 is 12 amino acids long. Per the germline V gene, CDR1 is SGHTA and CDR2 is FQGNSA. The CDR3 region is CASSLTGDTQYF. CDR3 sequence (DNA): TGTGCCAGCAGCCTCACGGGGGATACGCAGTATTTT.